Following are 31 T cell receptor beta chains from one sample sequenced in a study of blood T cell repertoires in COVID-19 (dated by TCRdb to about 2020). Libraries were made using the immunoSEQ multiplex PCR assay. TCRdb retrieved this table from immuneACCESS and kept in-frame rearrangements only. Not all clones are present; in checked studies, unresolved V genes account for under half, and no reason is known for the remainder. The sample table shows some 260,000 clones, and roughly 80% are seen once. Approximately 4% of the sample belongs to the ten largest clones. The sequenced sample was PBMCs or T cells enriched from blood (not recorded which). The receptors shown here come from a young man with acute COVID-19.

The chain is built from TRBV28 and TRBJ1-5, with D tentatively TRBD1 (5 bases). V lost 3 bases and J lost 6, with 9 bases in between. Germline values: CDR1 MDHEN, CDR2 SYDVKM. The CDR3 consists of 13 residues. The CDR3, as DNA: TGTGCCAGCAGTTTTAGGGGTGGTCAGCCCCAGCATTTT. Translating it yields CASSFRGGQPQHF.

V and J are TRBV5-1 and TRBJ2-5; 8 nucleotides agree with TRBD1. Germline loops: CDR1 SGHRS, CDR2 YFSETQ. V shed 4 bases and J 3 bases; nucleotides not matched to a gene: 2. The CDR3 length is 13 residues. CDR3 nucleotide sequence: TGCGCCAGCAGCCTGGACAGGGAAGAGACCCAGTACTTC. Its translation is CASSLDREETQYF.

This clone came up once. V and J are TRBV29-1 and TRBJ2-1; 9 bases map to TRBD2. There are 17 residues in the CDR3. Germline-derived CDR1 and CDR2 are SQVTM and ANQGSEA. Unmatched junction bases numbered 12, after V lost 0 bases and J lost 6 bases. The CDR3 protein is CSVEDHGAGLAFNEQFF. DNA for the CDR3: TGCAGCGTTGAAGATCACGGAGCGGGACTAGCCTTCAATGAGCAGTTCTTC.

Written as DNA, the CDR3 is TGTGCCAGCAGTGTAGGGACACTCCTCGGCACAGATACGCAGTATTTT. This sequence encodes CASSVGTLLGTDTQYF. The chain recombines TRBV6-1 with TRBJ2-3, with D possibly TRBD1 on 6 matching bases. Between the trimmed V and J ends, which lost 4 bases and 1 base, there was a span of 15 bases. The CDR3 extends over 16 amino acids. Per germline, CDR1 MNHNS and CDR2 SASEGT.

The V gene is TRBV5-4, the J gene TRBJ1-2; 9 bases line up with TRBD1. Looked up from germline, CDR1 is SGHNT and CDR2 is YYREEE (reference sequence). Unmatched junction bases numbered 2, after V lost 3 bases and J lost 2 bases. The CDR3 runs 14 residues. CDR3 sequence: CASSWGTGNYGYTF. The DNA for the CDR3 is TGTGCCAGCAGCTGGGGGACAGGGAACTATGGCTACACCTTC.

The chain is built from TRBV16 and TRBJ1-1; D might be TRBD1 (5 bases). V gave up 2 bases and J gave up 4 bases, with 11 bases separating them. Per the germline V gene, CDR1 is KGHSY and CDR2 is FQNENV. This CDR3 is built from 14 residues. The CDR3 nucleotides read TGTGCCAGCAGCCAACAGAGGGGAGGCACTGAAGCTTTCTTT. Amino acid sequence: CASSQQRGGTEAFF.

The chain uses TRBV24-1 and TRBJ2-7, with 7 bases aligning to TRBD2. V shed 12 bases, J shed 1 base, and the junction held 14 bases outside the gene matches. This CDR3 region has 15 residues. The germline V gene encodes CDR1 KGHDR and CDR2 SFDVKD. CDR3 bases: TGTGCCGCCCAGGGAGGGAGGGCGGCGTCCTACGAGCAGTACGTC. This sequence encodes CAAQGGRAASYEQYV.

The V and J genes are TRBV5-1 and TRBJ1-4; possible D gene TRBD1, 6 bases. This CDR3 has 14 residues. Trimming took off 4 bases at V and 3 bases at J, with 10 bases between the two ends. Germline V CDR1 and CDR2: SGHRS, YFSETQ. This chain's CDR3 is CASSVDSPNEKLFF. The CDR3 nucleotides read TGCGCCAGCAGCGTGGACAGCCCTAATGAAAAACTGTTTTTT. Full variable domain (rest looked up from reference TRBV5-1 and TRBJ1-4): KAGVTQTPRYLIKTRGQQVTLSCSPISGHRSVSWYQQTPGQGLQFLFEYFSETQRNKGNFPGRFSGRQFSNSRSEMNVSTLELGDSALYLCASSVDSPNEKLFFGSGTQLSVL.

This sequence joins TRBV20-1 and TRBJ2-7; D may be TRBD1 (5 bases). Germline CDR1 DFQATT, CDR2 SNEGSKA (reference sequence). The CDR3 extends over 15 amino acids. V was shortened by 3 bases and J by 7 bases, with 22 bases between the two germline ends. For the CDR3, the DNA is TGCAGTGCTAGTGGTACAGGACCGTCAGCTCGGGAGCAGTACGTC. Its translation: CSASGTGPSAREQYV.

This rearrangement joins TRBV3-1 (or the pseudogene TRBV3-2) to TRBJ2-5; TRBD2 aligns across 9 bases. V was pared by 3 bases and J by 1 base, with 6 bases of the junction left unmatched. Germline CDR1 is LGHDT and CDR2 is YNNKEL (reference sequence). The CDR3 consists of 16 residues. In nucleotides, the CDR3 is TGTGCCAGCAGCCAGGGTAGCGGGGGACCCCAAGAGACCCAGTACTTC. This sequence encodes CASSQGSGGPQETQYF.

The chain couples TRBV7-9 to TRBJ1-2, with D unclear. The ends were cut back, 5 bases at V and 2 bases at J, with 12 bases in the middle. The germline gives CDR1 SEHNR, CDR2 FQNEAQ (reference sequence). This CDR3 has 14 amino acids. CDR3 amino acids: CASSPPLLNYGYTF. The CDR3 nucleotides are TGTGCCAGCAGCCCACCTCTCCTAAACTATGGCTACACCTTC.

The genes are TRBV5-1 and TRBJ2-1; 8 nucleotides line up with TRBD1. V was pared by 5 bases and J by 7 bases, with 8 bases of the junction left unmatched. The CDR3 runs to 14 residues. Germline loops: CDR1 SGHRS, CDR2 YFSETQ. The CDR3, as DNA: TGCGCCAGCAGAGCCTGGACAGGGCTAAATGAGCAGTTCTTC. This encodes CASRAWTGLNEQFF.

Details on this clone: Within the sample, other DNA sequences also encode this same CDR3. The chain combines TRBV18 with TRBJ1-5; D gene ambiguous. CDR1 is KGHSH and CDR2 is LQKENI in the germline V gene. With 3 bases removed from V and 1 base from J, the gap between germline ends came to 7 bases. The CDR3 totals 14 residues. CDR3 in amino acids: CASSPPGSNQPQHF. The CDR3 DNA reads TGTGCCAGCTCACCCCCCGGGAGCAATCAGCCCCAGCATTTT.

This chain joins TRBV9 and TRBJ2-2; a weak D match, TRBD2 (6 bases). CDR1 and CDR2 (germline): SGDLS, YYNGEE. The CDR3 is 15 amino acids. V dropped 1 base and J dropped 7 bases, with 14 bases sitting between them. This chain's CDR3 is CASSVPGALDGELFF. CDR3 DNA: TGTGCCAGCAGCGTACCGGGAGCTCTGGACGGGGAGCTGTTTTTT. The entire variable domain, with the rest obtained from reference TRBV9 and TRBJ2-2, is as follows: DSGVTQTPKHLITATGQRVTLRCSPRSGDLSVYWYQQSLDQGLQFLIQYYNGEERAKGNILERFSAQQFPDLHSELNLSSLELGDSALYFCASSVPGALDGELFFGEGSRLTVL.

CDR3: CASSQLAGDWADTQYF. As DNA, the CDR3 is TGTGCCAGCAGCCAGCTAGCGGGAGATTGGGCAGATACGCAGTATTTT. The chain combines TRBV3-1 (or the pseudogene TRBV3-2) with TRBJ2-3, with 10 bases lining up with TRBD2. V was pared by 3 bases and J by 4 bases, with 7 bases of the junction left unmatched. The CDR3 loop spans 16 amino acids. Germline V gene sequence: CDR1 LGHDT, CDR2 YNNKEL (reference sequence).

The gene calls are TRBV20-1 and TRBJ1-1; 8 bases align to TRBD1. Germline trimming cut 2 bases from V and 11 bases from J; bases unmatched to any gene: 4. Germline CDR1 DFQATT, CDR2 SNEGSKA (reference sequence). This CDR3 has 11 residues. CDR3 amino acids: CSARRTGYAFF. The DNA for the CDR3 is TGCAGTGCTAGACGGACAGGGTACGCTTTCTTT.

The chain links TRBV9 to TRBJ1-1; D may be TRBD1 (5 bases). Deletions cut 1 base from V and 6 bases from J, with 13 bases between. There are 14 residues in the CDR3. Germline lookup yields CDR1 SGDLS and CDR2 YYNGEE. CDR3: CASSVPGGVAEAFF. Here the CDR3 DNA reads TGTGCCAGCAGCGTACCCGGGGGTGTTGCTGAAGCTTTCTTT.

The V gene is TRBV12-3 or TRBV12-4, the J gene TRBJ1-2; 7 bases line up with TRBD1. This CDR3 spans 12 amino acids. J lost 8 bases, V lost 8 bases, and 8 bases had no gene match. The CDR3 DNA sequence: TGTGCCAGCTTGACAGGGTTAAGGGGCTACACCTTC. This codes for CASLTGLRGYTF.

This chain connects TRBV9 to TRBJ1-2; D unresolved. V lost 0 bases, J lost 2 bases, and 17 bases lay in between. This CDR3 spans 17 amino acids. Germline values: CDR1 SGDLS, CDR2 YYNGEE. CDR3 coding DNA: TGTGCCAGCAGCGTAGTATCAGAAGAGGGTTCCAACTATGGCTACACCTTC. This codes for CASSVVSEEGSNYGYTF.

The chain combines TRBV7-6 with TRBJ1-1, with D perhaps matching TRBD1 (6 bases). V was cut by 1 base and J by 1 base, with 7 bases left in between. Germline CDR1 reads SGHVS; CDR2 reads FNYEAQ. The CDR3 has 14 amino acids. CDR3 DNA sequence: TGTGCCAGCAGCTTAGTGGGACAGAACACTGAAGCTTTCTTT. Translation gives CASSLVGQNTEAFF.

The chain uses TRBV10-2 and TRBJ1-3, with 8 bases aligning to TRBD1. CDR1 is WSHSY, CDR2 SAAADI, per germline. The CDR3 extends over 15 amino acids. V shed 2 bases and J 1 base; nucleotides not matched to a gene: 1. CDR3 region: CASSEGQGSGNTIYF. CDR3 sequence (DNA): TGCGCCAGCAGTGAGGGACAGGGTTCTGGAAACACCATATATTTT.

This clone was counted a few times. The J gene is TRBJ2-1, the V gene TRBV7-9; 11 bases are shared with TRBD2. There are 14 residues in the CDR3. Looked up from germline, CDR1 is SEHNR and CDR2 is FQNEAQ (reference sequence). With 4 bases clipped from V and 7 bases from J, the junction kept 3 bases outside the gene matches. The CDR3 DNA reads TGTGCCAGCAGCTCGGGACTAGCGGCTAATGAGCAGTTCTTC. This encodes CASSSGLAANEQFF. The complete variable domain, with remaining parts taken from reference TRBV7-9 and TRBJ2-1, reads DTGVSQNPRHKITKRGQNVTFRCDPISEHNRLYWYRQTLGQGPEFLTYFQNEAQLEKSRLLSDRFSAERPKGSFSTLEIQRTEQGDSAMYLCASSSGLAANEQFFGPGTRLTVL.

A remark on this clone: The sample has other DNA sequences that encode this CDR3 too. CDR3 coding DNA: TGTGCCACCAGCGGACAGGGACAAGAGACCCAGTACTTC. Protein: CATSGQGQETQYF. The chain is built from TRBV15 and TRBJ2-5; the match to TRBD1 covers 8 bases. Germline V CDR1 and CDR2: LNHNV, YYDKDF (reference sequence). V gave up 5 bases and J gave up 2 bases; unmatched junction bases: 1. The length of the CDR3 is 13 residues.

This clone was picked up one time. This sample also contains other DNA sequences that code for the same CDR3. The chain couples TRBV5-1 to TRBJ1-2; no reliable D call. The germline gives CDR1 SGHRS, CDR2 YFSETQ. The CDR3 sequence is 13 residues long. The ends were cut back, 0 bases at V and 2 bases at J, with 5 bases in the middle. In nucleotides, the CDR3 is TGCGCCAGCAGCTTGGACAGAAACTATGGCTACACCTTC. Its protein is CASSLDRNYGYTF.

For this clone: The junction differs from germline at one of its ends, possibly a read error. Written as DNA, the CDR3 is TGTGCCAGCAGACTCCCAGGGGCTGCTGGGGCCAACGTCCTGACTTTC. This encodes CASRLPGAAGANVLTF. The J gene is TRBJ2-6, the V gene TRBV5-1, with D maybe TRBD1 (6 bases). CDR1 and CDR2 from the germline V gene are SGHRS and YFSETQ. The length of the CDR3 is 16 residues.

This sequence joins TRBV5-4 and TRBJ2-3; D is ambiguous. The CDR3 loop spans 16 amino acids. Trimming pared 0 bases from V and 0 bases from J, leaving 11 bases between. CDR1 is SGHNT and CDR2 is YYREEE in the germline V gene (reference sequence). CDR3: CASSLAGGESTDTQYF. The DNA for the CDR3 is TGTGCCAGCAGCTTGGCCGGCGGAGAGAGCACAGATACGCAGTATTTT.

This clone has a single count. The junction departs from germline at one end; a sequencing error may be responsible. The chain's CDR3 is CASSSSDRGTPNF. The CDR3 coding sequence is TGTGCCAGCAGCTCTTCGGACAGGGGGACCCCCAACTTC. The chain is built from TRBV11-3 and TRBJ2-4; 10 bases fit TRBD1. This CDR3 is built from 13 residues. Germline CDR1 and CDR2: SGHNT and YENEEA.

V usage is TRBV27 and J usage is TRBJ2-2; D might be TRBD1 (5 bases). The germline V gene has CDR1 MNHEY and CDR2 SMNVEV (reference sequence). The CDR3 loop spans 16 amino acids. With 7 bases removed from V and 0 bases from J, the gap between germline ends came to 15 bases. CDR3: CASTSLVGANTGELFF. The CDR3 DNA is TGTGCCAGCACCTCGTTGGTAGGGGCGAACACCGGGGAGCTGTTTTTT.

The gene calls are TRBV29-1 and TRBJ2-5; 14 bases line up with TRBD2. CDR1 and CDR2 from the germline V gene are SQVTM and ANQGSEA. Unmatched junction bases numbered 5, after V lost 6 bases and J lost 5 bases. The CDR3 runs 14 residues. The CDR3 DNA is TGCAGCGTAGCGGGACTAGCGGGGGTCGAGACCCAGTACTTC. It translates to CSVAGLAGVETQYF. The whole variable domain, filled in from reference TRBV29-1 and TRBJ2-5, reads SAVISQKPSRDICQRGTSLTIQCQVDSQVTMMFWYRQQPGQSLTLIATANQGSEATYESGFVIDKFPISRPNLTFSTLTVSNMSPEDSSIYLCSVAGLAGVETQYFGPGTRLLVL.

This sequence joins TRBV6-1 and TRBJ1-5; D gene uncertain. Deletions cut 2 bases from V and 4 bases from J, with 6 bases between. Germline lookup yields CDR1 MNHNS and CDR2 SASEGT. The CDR3 runs to 13 residues. CDR3 coding DNA: TGTGCCAGCAGTGAATCCGTGAATCAGCCCCAGCATTTT. Translation gives CASSESVNQPQHF.

The chain couples TRBV18 to TRBJ2-1, with 8 bases identical to TRBD1. Unmatched junction bases numbered 5, after V lost 4 bases and J lost 6 bases. CDR3 size: 14 residues. Per germline, CDR1 KGHSH and CDR2 LQKENI. The CDR3 protein is CASSLGQGFNEQFF. DNA for the CDR3: TGTGCCAGCTCACTTGGACAGGGTTTCAATGAGCAGTTCTTC.